This TCR beta chain is drawn from a study of shared clonotypes between healthy human individuals. This clone showed up just a few times. Libraries were prepared by immunoSEQ multiplex PCR; TCRdb keeps only in-frame clonotypes and omits some of them. In the table there are almost 750,000 clones, about two thirds of which are singletons. The healthy adult donors were HIV-negative and reported no recent acute infections or vaccinations. The CDR3 loop spans 18 amino acids. CDR1 and CDR2 from the germline V gene are MDHEN and SYDVKM. Trimming took 9 bases from V and 2 from J; bases not matched to a gene: 20.

The chain has TRBV28 and TRBJ1-2, with 8 positions matching TRBD1. The sequence came from a woman younger than 45 in good health. Sequencing was done on a sample of memory CD4+ T cells sorted from blood. Subset described: CD45RA-negative fraction. CDR3 in DNA: TGTGCCAGAACATATGGGGCTTTTGGACAGGGCGGCAACTATGGCTACACCTTC. It codes for CARTYGAFGQGGNYGYTF.